These 18 T cell receptor beta chains originate from one sample sequenced in a study of shared clonotypes between healthy human individuals. Method: immunoSEQ multiplex PCR; TCRdb's copy keeps in-frame clones and lacks some. The sample includes about 580,000 clones, 95% to 98% of them seen just once. The naive CD8 population came from CD45RO-negative cells selected for CCR7, without terminally differentiated effector memory CD45RA+ cells. The sample was naive CD8+ T cells sorted from blood. These receptors all stem from a man under 40 in good health.

The chain recombines TRBV27 with TRBJ2-1; a possible D gene is TRBD1 (5 bases). V was shortened by 3 bases and J by 0 bases, with 12 bases between the two germline ends. The CDR3 spans 16 residues. Germline lookup yields CDR1 MNHEY and CDR2 SMNVEV (reference sequence). The CDR3 region has the DNA TGTGCCAGCAGTTTTAATGGGGCGAGCTCCTACAATGAGCAGTTCTTC. It is translated as CASSFNGASSYNEQFF.

CDR3 region: CASSTRTGVLYEQYF. CDR3 coding DNA: TGCGCCAGCAGCACCCGGACAGGGGTTCTCTACGAGCAGTACTTC. V is TRBV4-1 and J is TRBJ2-7, with 9 nucleotides matching TRBD1. The length of the CDR3 is 15 residues. V shed 5 bases and J 3 bases; nucleotides not matched to a gene: 8. Germline V gene data show CDR1 as MGHRA and CDR2 as YSYEKL.

V is TRBV7-9 and J is TRBJ1-1, with 7 nucleotides matching TRBD1. Germline V CDR1 and CDR2: SEHNR, FQNEAQ (reference sequence). The CDR3 length is 14 residues. The junction had 11 bases not matched to a gene; V was cut back by 5 bases and J by 8 bases. DNA for the CDR3: TGTGCCAGCAGCCTTGTCGTAGGGGGCGCGGAAGCTTTCTTT. The encoded protein is CASSLVVGGAEAFF. Full variable domain (outside the CDR3, taken from reference TRBV7-9 and TRBJ1-1): DTGVSQNPRHKITKRGQNVTFRCDPISEHNRLYWYRQTLGQGPEFLTYFQNEAQLEKSRLLSDRFSAERPKGSFSTLEIQRTEQGDSAMYLCASSLVVGGAEAFFGQGTRLTVV.

The chain carries TRBV6-1 and TRBJ1-5, with D possibly being TRBD1 (6 bases). CDR1 and CDR2 (germline): MNHNS, SASEGT. CDR3 size: 14 residues. V was shortened by 5 bases and J by 6 bases, with 14 bases between the two germline ends. The CDR3 nucleotides read TGTGCCAGCAGTACTACAGGGTCGGTTCAGCCCCAGCATTTT. Protein: CASSTTGSVQPQHF.

The genes are TRBV28 and TRBJ2-1, with unresolved D. V shed 6 bases and J shed 0 bases, with 9 bases lying between them. Germline CDR1 reads MDHEN; CDR2 reads SYDVKM. CDR3 length: 14 residues. CDR3 sequence: CASSLTNSYNEQFF. The DNA for the CDR3 is TGTGCCAGCAGCCTGACAAACTCCTACAATGAGCAGTTCTTC.

The chain uses TRBV2 and TRBJ2-5; D possibly corresponds to TRBD2 (5 bases). Trimming stripped 10 bases from V and 1 base from J, with 16 bases between. The CDR3 covers 14 residues. The germline V gene encodes CDR1 SNHLY and CDR2 FYNNEI. The CDR3: CAIFYSGIQETQYF. In nucleotides, the CDR3 is TGTGCCATCTTCTACTCCGGGATCCAAGAGACCCAGTACTTC.

The chain combines TRBV27 with TRBJ2-3; D perhaps matches TRBD1 (5 bases). The CDR3 loop spans 13 amino acids. Germline CDR1 and CDR2: MNHEY and SMNVEV (reference sequence). V lost 3 bases to trimming and J lost 4 bases, with 8 bases between them. CDR3 in DNA: TGTGCCAGCAGTTTCATAGGGGCAGATACGCAGTATTTT. Amino acid sequence: CASSFIGADTQYF.

Worth noting for this clone: Other DNA sequences of this sample code for an identical CDR3. This CDR3 reads CASSLSGGGTEAFF. The CDR3 DNA reads TGTGCCAGCAGTTTATCGGGCGGAGGGACTGAAGCTTTCTTT. The genes are TRBV27 and TRBJ1-1; D is ambiguous. The CDR3 covers 14 residues. Looked up from germline, CDR1 is MNHEY and CDR2 is SMNVEV (reference sequence). The ends were cut back, 0 bases at V and 5 bases at J, with 10 bases in the middle.

In this sample, this clone turned up once. Here the CDR3 reads CAWSPSLRARVMGYTF. The DNA of the CDR3 is TGTGCCTGGAGTCCCTCACTCAGGGCCAGGGTGATGGGCTACACCTTC. This chain links TRBV30 with TRBJ1-2; TRBD1 might be the D (5 bases). The V gene's germline CDR1 is GTSNPN and CDR2 SVGIG (reference sequence). V shed 2 bases and J shed 8 bases, with 24 bases lying between them. This CDR3 has 16 amino acids.

The chain links TRBV11-2 to TRBJ2-3; 11 nucleotides align to TRBD2. The trim removed 5 bases at V and 4 bases at J, leaving 5 bases unmatched. The CDR3 extends over 15 amino acids. From germline, CDR1 is SGHAT and CDR2 FQNNGV. The CDR3 is CASSPSSGRPDTQYF. CDR3 DNA sequence: TGTGCCAGCAGCCCTTCTAGCGGGAGGCCAGATACGCAGTATTTT. Drawing the rest from reference TRBV11-2 and TRBJ2-3, the complete variable domain is EAGVAQSPRYKIIEKRQSVAFWCNPISGHATLYWYQQILGQGPKLLIQFQNNGVVDDSQLPKDRFSAERLKGVDSTLKIQPAKLEDSAVYLCASSPSSGRPDTQYFGPGTRLTVL.

The chain links TRBV27 to TRBJ2-3, with a possible D match to TRBD2 (5 bases). This CDR3 is 17 amino acids long. Per germline, CDR1 MNHEY and CDR2 SMNVEV (reference sequence). Trimming removed 6 bases at V and 2 bases at J, with 21 bases between. The CDR3 DNA reads TGTGCCAGCAGCCCTTTGGTGAGGACTTCCGACACAGATACGCAGTATTTT. Translating it yields CASSPLVRTSDTDTQYF.

Regarding this clone: A junction end diverges from the germline sequence, so it may reflect a read error. The rearrangement uses TRBV9 and TRBJ2-7; D is perhaps TRBD2 (7 bases). CDR3 length equals 17 residues. Germline V lookup: CDR1 SGDLS, CDR2 YYNGEE. The CDR3: CASSVGTDAGVSHEQYF. CDR3 coding DNA: TGTGCCAGCAGCGTAGGGACAGATGCGGGAGTCTCCCACGAGCAGTACTTC.

The chain employs TRBV20-1 and TRBJ2-7, with a possible D match to TRBD1 (5 bases). Looked up from germline, CDR1 is DFQATT and CDR2 is SNEGSKA (reference sequence). The CDR3 has 11 amino acids. In DNA, the CDR3 is TGCTCCGGAAGGGGAACCTACGAGCAGTACTTC. This sequence encodes CSGRGTYEQYF.

This chain uses TRBV30 with TRBJ2-7, with D possibly being TRBD2 (6 bases). Germline lookup yields CDR1 GTSNPN and CDR2 SVGIG (reference sequence). V shed 1 base and J shed 3 bases, with 10 bases lying between them. This CDR3 region has 13 residues. The CDR3 bases are TGTGCCTGGAGTGCGGGACTCGACTACGAGCAGTACTTC. It is translated as CAWSAGLDYEQYF.

The genes are TRBV6-6 and TRBJ2-7; D is undetermined. CDR3 length equals 15 residues. Trimming left V 2 bases short and J 0 bases short, with 11 bases between. Germline V gene data show CDR1 as MNHNY and CDR2 as SVGAGI (reference sequence). This CDR3 is CASSYLGEFSYEQYF. CDR3 DNA: TGTGCCAGCAGTTACCTTGGAGAGTTCTCCTACGAGCAGTACTTC.

This chain connects TRBV7-9 to TRBJ2-5, with 7 bases matching TRBD1. This CDR3 comprises 13 residues. The germline V gene has CDR1 SEHNR and CDR2 FQNEAQ (reference sequence). V was pared by 5 bases and J by 5 bases, with 5 bases of the junction left unmatched. CDR3 in amino acids: CASSDRDAETQYF. The CDR3 DNA is TGTGCCAGCAGCGACAGGGACGCGGAGACCCAGTACTTC.

The V gene is TRBV5-1, the J gene TRBJ1-1; D gene ambiguous. The CDR3 extends over 14 amino acids. Trimming took 0 bases from V and 1 from J, leaving 7 bases between them. Germline V CDR1 and CDR2: SGHRS, YFSETQ. CDR3 sequence reads: CASSLGRWNTEAFF. The DNA for the CDR3 is TGCGCCAGCAGCTTGGGACGTTGGAACACTGAAGCTTTCTTT.

The gene calls are TRBV7-9 and TRBJ2-7; 8 bases are a match to TRBD2. V gave up 7 bases and J gave up 6 bases; unmatched junction bases: 11. Germline V CDR1 and CDR2: SEHNR, FQNEAQ (reference sequence). The CDR3 has 14 residues. The CDR3 protein is CASTQAGEVLEQYF. The CDR3 DNA is TGTGCCAGCACCCAAGCGGGAGAGGTCCTCGAGCAGTACTTC.